This TCR beta chain was sequenced in a study of vaccination effects on CD4 cells after COVID-19. Study results and limitations: Within healthy vaccinees, only 1 of 255 vaccine-induced clones displayed cross-reactivity with common cold coronaviruses. The study had few convalescent patients and no early post-infection timepoints.

Before any sequencing was done, the ViraFEST assay used viral peptide pools to expand antigen-specific CD4+ T cells. It was after approximately 11 days of culture that CD4+ T cells were isolated. Vaccine administered to participants consisted of two doses of either BNT162b2 or mRNA-1273. Among the vaccine recipients, none had a prior SARS-CoV-2 infection, and nucleocapsid antibodies were negative. A few million PBMC per well were cultured with 7.5 to 10 IU/ml IL-2 and roughly 9.9 ug/ml peptides. A remark on this clone: Its target is unknown.

V lost 4 bases to trimming and J lost 2 bases, with 15 bases between them. The germline CDR1 and CDR2 sequences are SGDLS and YYNGEE. The CDR3 has 16 residues. Profiling relied on immunoSEQ multiplex PCR, and the TCRdb table lists in-frame clones only, not all of them. The sample gives 20,000 to 30,000 clones, about three quarters of which show up once; 5.5% to 8% is in the top ten. The V gene is TRBV9, the J gene TRBJ2-2; possibly TRBD1 or TRBD2 for D (5 bases each). This receptor was identified in a human donor who received a COVID-19 vaccine. Some clones in this sample may be carry-over from other donors' samples. The sample in question was CD4+ T cells from PBMCs cultured with SARS-CoV-2 spike peptides, obtained after COVID-19 vaccination. The CDR3: CASSQGTEINTGELFF. CDR3 in DNA: TGTGCCAGCAGCCAAGGGACGGAAATAAACACCGGGGAGCTGTTTTTT.